This T cell receptor (beta chain) was observed in a study of regulatory T cells in long-lasting Graves disease (dated by TCRdb to the early 2020s). For context, the study as a whole: Persistent Graves' disease was defined as persistently positive TSH receptor autoantibodies together with antithyroid drug treatment for over 5 years. A total of roughly 33 samples underwent TCR sequencing: about 13 from persistent and roughly 20 from newly diagnosed Graves' disease patients. The study took place in China and was registered as a clinical trial. On average, persistent Graves' disease patients in the clinical cohort had been on antithyroid drugs for about 10.3 years. Patients with persistent Graves' disease were compared with patients with newly diagnosed Graves' disease using TCR sequencing and RNA sequencing of peripheral blood. The full study reports these points: Persistent patients shared more public clonotypes among themselves (around 2,500) than newly diagnosed patients did (more than 950). The study examined only peripheral blood because the primary lesion, thyroid tissue, could not be accessed. TRBV28, TRBJ1-2 and TRBJ2-5 were preferentially used in persistent disease, while TRBV20-1 and TRBJ2-1 were favored in newly diagnosed disease. The authors acknowledged the small sample size as a limitation that may reduce accuracy. Sequencing and analysis were limited to the TCR beta chain. Compared with newly diagnosed patients, patients with persistent Graves' disease had lower TCR Shannon entropy and fewer highly expanded clones, which suggests clonal expansion.

This clonotype was counted a few times. The specificity of this receptor is unknown. One base away there is no much larger clone; base qualities are not given. For CDR1 and CDR2, the germline V gene lists SGHVS and FNYEAQ. Including the terminal cysteine and phenylalanine, the CDR3 comprises 15 residues. Only the CDR3 DNA stays, 45 bases, in frame from base 1. The junction shows trimming of 3 bases on V and 4 bases on J, plus 12 bases between the germline ends. The library was prepared using multiplex PCR. These reads were obtained on an Illumina HiSeq 4000. iRepertoire HTBI primers and Arm-PCR amplification of CDR3 regions were used to construct TCR beta libraries. Before sequencing, the PCR products underwent gel purification. Under the source paper's analysis protocol: A total of 60 to 80 TRBV and some 15 TRBJ segments were identified across samples and were used for gene usage analysis of CDR3 amino acid clonotypes. COPE and FqMerger were used to merge filtered high-quality paired reads into contigs. BLAST was used to align contigs to IMGT TRBV, TRBD and TRBJ reference genes, with CDR3 defined following IMGT. Highly expanded clones were defined as clonotypes with a frequency above 0.1%. Repertoire diversity was measured by Shannon entropy, and V-J evenness by the Gini coefficient. Clonotypes shared by more than one individual were considered public. TCRdb took the public reads, trimmed them with fastp at Q25, ran MiXCR for clone calling and kept in-frame beta chains. Merged by CDR3 protein, the rows form single entries marked with the most common genes and DNA. The V and J calls here are based on TCRdb, not the publication. Here the sample has 360,000 or so distinct CDR3 sequences; 23% occur a single time. The ten largest clones capture approximately 28% of the sample.

The sample's time point, from its label and the paper: persistent/refractory GD, antithyroid drugs over 5 years with positive TRAb. For both TCR sequencing and RNA sequencing, RNA was extracted from PBMCs in TRIzol. Graves' disease was diagnosed according to American Thyroid Association guidelines. Patients for the study were recruited at an endocrinology department in Xi'an, China. Each patient gave approximately 9.7 milliliters of peripheral blood, collected in an EDTA anticoagulant tube. Ficoll Paque Plus density gradient separation was used to isolate PBMCs, and no additional T cell sorting was done. RNA quality was checked with an Agilent 2100 Bioanalyzer and agarose gel, and concentration with a NanoDrop 2000.

The chain employs TRBV7-6 and TRBJ2-2; the D gene is possibly TRBD2, with 5 bases matching. The sequenced sample was peripheral blood mononuclear cells (PBMCs), obtained when the disease was refractory, from a patient treated with antithyroid drugs. This receptor was obtained from a woman between 40 and 55 years old with Graves disease. Donor details come from another sample of the same person, matched by shared clones. This receptor carries the CDR3 CASSLVEGSTGELFF. The nucleotide sequence is TGTGCCAGCAGCTTGGTCGAGGGAAGCACCGGGGAGCTGTTTTTT.